These 6 T cell receptor beta chains originate from one sample sequenced in a study of human versus mouse CDR3 diversity and MHC coevolution. TCRdb's copy holds only in-frame clones and misses some; the assay was immunoSEQ multiplex PCR. The table has around 74,000 clones, roughly 90% seen once. The sample comprised naive CD4+ T cells from blood. Stated subset: CD45RO-negative CD62L-positive naive CD4 T cells. The receptors were gathered from a person aged 25 to 75 in good health.

The chain uses TRBV7-2 and TRBJ2-1; 7 bases align to TRBD1. CDR3 size: 14 residues. Germline V gene lookup returns CDR1 SGHTA and CDR2 FQGNSA. CDR3 residues: CAVELRGPYNEQFF. The CDR3 region has the DNA TGTGCGGTAGAGCTGAGGGGGCCCTACAATGAGCAGTTCTTC. Supplemented by reference TRBV7-2 and TRBJ2-1, the full variable domain reads GAGVSQSPSNKVTEKGKDVELRCDPISGHTALYWYRQSLGQGLEFLIYFQGNSAPDKSGLPSDRFSAERTGGSVSTLTIQRTQQEDSAVYLCAVELRGPYNEQFFGPGTRLTVL.

The rearrangement joins TRBV19 to TRBJ2-2; TRBD2 matches at 10 bases. The CDR3 contains 16 residues. Trimming took 3 bases from V and 6 from J; bases not matched to a gene: 7. The germline V gene encodes CDR1 LNHDA and CDR2 SQIVND (reference sequence). CDR3 residues: CASSIGASGSAGELFF. DNA of the CDR3: TGTGCCAGTAGTATCGGCGCTAGCGGGAGCGCCGGGGAGCTGTTTTTT.

The CDR3 coding sequence is TGCGCCAGCAGCATACAAGAGACCCAGTACTTC. The encoded protein is CASSIQETQYF. The chain links TRBV5-1 to TRBJ2-5; D uncertain. The CDR3 extends over 11 amino acids. Germline lookup yields CDR1 SGHRS and CDR2 YFSETQ. V lost 4 bases, J lost 2 bases, and 3 bases lay in between.

The J gene is TRBJ2-3, the V gene TRBV27; the match to TRBD2 covers 11 bases. V was clipped by 5 bases and J by 2 bases; unmatched bases: 6. The CDR3 is made up of 16 amino acids. Germline CDR1 and CDR2: MNHEY and SMNVEV (reference sequence). In DNA, the CDR3 is TGTGCCAGCAGTCTGATAGCGGGGGGGGCCACAGATACGCAGTATTTT. Its protein product is CASSLIAGGATDTQYF.

This clone was detected only a few times. The rearrangement uses TRBV19 and TRBJ1-1; D is undetermined. Trimming stripped 5 bases from V and 2 bases from J, with 12 bases between. The CDR3 covers 14 residues. Germline CDR1 reads LNHDA; CDR2 reads SQIVND (reference sequence). The CDR3 loop reads CASSWGGSNTEAFF. In nucleotides, the CDR3 is TGTGCCAGTAGTTGGGGAGGGTCTAACACTGAAGCTTTCTTT. Looking up the rest from reference TRBV19 and TRBJ1-1 gives the full variable domain: DGGITQSPKYLFRKEGQNVTLSCEQNLNHDAMYWYRQDPGQGLRLIYYSQIVNDFQKGDIAEGYSVSREKKESFPLTVTSAQKNPTAFYLCASSWGGSNTEAFFGQGTRLTVV.

This clone has a single count. The rearrangement links TRBV10-3 to TRBJ2-1, with TRBD2 matching 12 bases. The CDR3 totals 20 residues. The junction had 17 bases not matched to a gene; V was cut back by 0 bases and J by 8 bases. CDR1 ENHRY and CDR2 SYGVKD come from the germline V gene. CDR3 in amino acids: CAISESLASGRALVNDEQFF. The CDR3 nucleotides are TGTGCCATCAGTGAGTCCCTCGCTAGCGGGAGGGCCTTGGTTAATGATGAGCAGTTCTTC.